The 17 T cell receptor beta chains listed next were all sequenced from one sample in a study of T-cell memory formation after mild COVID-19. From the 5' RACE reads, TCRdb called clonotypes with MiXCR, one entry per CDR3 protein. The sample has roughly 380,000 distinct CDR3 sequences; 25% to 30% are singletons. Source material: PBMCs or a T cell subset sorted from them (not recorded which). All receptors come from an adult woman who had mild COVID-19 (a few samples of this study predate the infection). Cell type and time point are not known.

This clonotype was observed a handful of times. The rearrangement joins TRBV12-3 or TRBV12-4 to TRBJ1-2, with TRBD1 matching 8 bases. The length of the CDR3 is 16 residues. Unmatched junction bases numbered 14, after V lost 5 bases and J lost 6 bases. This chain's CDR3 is CASSRSRQGSFDGYTF. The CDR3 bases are TGTGCCAGCAGTCGTTCCCGACAGGGGAGTTTTGATGGCTACACCTTC.

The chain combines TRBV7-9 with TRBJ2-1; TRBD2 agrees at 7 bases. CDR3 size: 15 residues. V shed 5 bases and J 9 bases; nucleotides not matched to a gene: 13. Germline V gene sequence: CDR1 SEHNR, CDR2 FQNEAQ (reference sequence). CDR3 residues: CASSRGVREGGEQFF. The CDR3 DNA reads TGTGCCAGCAGCCGTGGAGTGAGGGAGGGCGGTGAGCAGTTCTTC.

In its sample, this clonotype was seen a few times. The CDR3 DNA sequence: TGTGCCAGCAGAGAAACTACAAGGGGTATTTACTATGGCTACACCTTC. Encoded protein: CASRETTRGIYYGYTF. V is TRBV2 and J is TRBJ1-2; D possibly corresponds to TRBD1 (5 bases). The CDR3 runs 16 residues. The V gene's germline CDR1 is SNHLY and CDR2 FYNNEI. The V end was cut by 6 bases, the J end by 3 bases, with 20 bases between.

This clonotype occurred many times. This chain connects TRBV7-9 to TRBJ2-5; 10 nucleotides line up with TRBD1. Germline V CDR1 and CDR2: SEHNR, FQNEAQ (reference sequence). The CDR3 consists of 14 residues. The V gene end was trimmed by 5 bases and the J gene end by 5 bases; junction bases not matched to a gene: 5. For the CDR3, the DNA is TGTGCCAGCAGCAGGGACAGGGGACGGGAGACCCAGTACTTC. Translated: CASSRDRGRETQYF.

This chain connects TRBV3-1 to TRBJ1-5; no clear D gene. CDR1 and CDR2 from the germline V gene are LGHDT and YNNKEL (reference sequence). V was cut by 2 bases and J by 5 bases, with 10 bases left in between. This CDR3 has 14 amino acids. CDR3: CASSQFRGDQPQHF. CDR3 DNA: TGTGCCAGCAGCCAATTTCGGGGTGATCAGCCCCAGCATTTT.

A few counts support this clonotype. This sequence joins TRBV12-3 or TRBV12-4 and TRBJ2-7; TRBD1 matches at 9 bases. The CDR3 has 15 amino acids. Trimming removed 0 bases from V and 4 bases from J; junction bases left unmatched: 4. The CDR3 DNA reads TGTGCCAGCAGTTTAGCCGGACAGGGGATTTACGAGCAGTACTTC. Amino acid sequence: CASSLAGQGIYEQYF.

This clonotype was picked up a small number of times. DNA of the CDR3: TGTGCCAGCAGGATGGGGACTAGCGGCCAAGAGACCCAGTACTTC. Protein product: CASRMGTSGQETQYF. This chain links TRBV12-3 or TRBV12-4 with TRBJ2-5; 11 bases align to TRBD2. The V gene end was trimmed by 6 bases and the J gene end by 1 base; junction bases not matched to a gene: 4. The CDR3 spans 15 residues.

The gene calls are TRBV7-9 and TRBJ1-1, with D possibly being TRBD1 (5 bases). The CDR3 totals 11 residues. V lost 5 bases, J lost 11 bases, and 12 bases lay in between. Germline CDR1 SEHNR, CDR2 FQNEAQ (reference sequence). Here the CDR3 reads CASSGAFEAFF. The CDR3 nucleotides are TGTGCCAGCAGCGGGGCGTTTGAGGCTTTCTTT.

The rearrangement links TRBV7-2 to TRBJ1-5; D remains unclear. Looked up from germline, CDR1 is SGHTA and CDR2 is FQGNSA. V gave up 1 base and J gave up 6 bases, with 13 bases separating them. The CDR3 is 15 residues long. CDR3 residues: CASSLDGLKGQPQHF. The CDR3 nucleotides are TGTGCCAGCAGCTTAGACGGACTCAAGGGTCAGCCCCAGCATTTT. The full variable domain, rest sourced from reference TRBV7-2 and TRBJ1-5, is GAGVSQSPSNKVTEKGKDVELRCDPISGHTALYWYRQSLGQGLEFLIYFQGNSAPDKSGLPSDRFSAERTGGSVSTLTIQRTQQEDSAVYLCASSLDGLKGQPQHFGDGTRLSIL.

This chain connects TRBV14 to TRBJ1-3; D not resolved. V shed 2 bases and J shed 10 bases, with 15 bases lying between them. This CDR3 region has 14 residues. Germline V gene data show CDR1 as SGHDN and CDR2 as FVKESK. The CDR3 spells CASSQTDPFGTIYF. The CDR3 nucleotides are TGTGCCAGCAGCCAAACGGACCCTTTCGGGACCATATATTTT. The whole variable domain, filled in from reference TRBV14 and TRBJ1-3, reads EAGVTQFPSHSVIEKGQTVTLRCDPISGHDNLYWYRRVMGKEIKFLLHFVKESKQDESGMPNNRFLAERTGGTYSTLKVQPAELEDSGVYFCASSQTDPFGTIYFGEGSWLTVV.

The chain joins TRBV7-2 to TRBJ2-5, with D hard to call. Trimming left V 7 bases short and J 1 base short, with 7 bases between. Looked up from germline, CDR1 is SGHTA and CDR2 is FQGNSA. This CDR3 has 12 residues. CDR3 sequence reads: CASMEFQETQYF. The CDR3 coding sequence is TGTGCCAGCATGGAATTCCAAGAGACCCAGTACTTC.

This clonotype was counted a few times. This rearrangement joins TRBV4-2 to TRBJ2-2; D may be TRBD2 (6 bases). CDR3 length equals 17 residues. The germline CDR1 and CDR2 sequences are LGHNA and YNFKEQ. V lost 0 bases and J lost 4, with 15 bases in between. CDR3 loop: CASSQEGLLAPTGELFF. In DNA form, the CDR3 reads TGTGCCAGCAGCCAAGAAGGCCTACTAGCCCCCACCGGGGAGCTGTTTTTT.

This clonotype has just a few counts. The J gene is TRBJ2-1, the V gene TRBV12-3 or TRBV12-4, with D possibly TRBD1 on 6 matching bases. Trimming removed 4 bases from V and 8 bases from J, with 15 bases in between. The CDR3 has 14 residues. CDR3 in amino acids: CASSYRQARDEQFF. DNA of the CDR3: TGTGCCAGCAGTTACAGACAGGCCCGGGATGAGCAGTTCTTC.

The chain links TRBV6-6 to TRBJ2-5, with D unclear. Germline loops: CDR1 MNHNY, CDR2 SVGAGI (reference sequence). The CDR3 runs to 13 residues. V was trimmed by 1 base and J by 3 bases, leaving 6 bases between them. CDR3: CASSYLLEETQYF. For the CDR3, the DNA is TGTGCCAGCAGTTACTTATTAGAAGAGACCCAGTACTTC.

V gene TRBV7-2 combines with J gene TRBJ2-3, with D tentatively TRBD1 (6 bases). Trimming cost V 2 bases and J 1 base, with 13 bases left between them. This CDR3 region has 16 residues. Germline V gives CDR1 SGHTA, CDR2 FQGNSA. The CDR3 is CASSLSPGAGTDTQYF. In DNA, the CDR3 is TGTGCCAGCAGCTTAAGTCCAGGGGCCGGCACAGATACGCAGTATTTT.

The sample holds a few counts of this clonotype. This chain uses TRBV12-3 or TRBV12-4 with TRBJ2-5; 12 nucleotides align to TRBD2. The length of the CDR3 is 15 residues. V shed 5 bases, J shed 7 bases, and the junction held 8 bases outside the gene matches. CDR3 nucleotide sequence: TGTGCCAGCAGTGCGGCTAGCGGGGGGGCCACGACCCAGTACTTC. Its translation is CASSAASGGATTQYF.

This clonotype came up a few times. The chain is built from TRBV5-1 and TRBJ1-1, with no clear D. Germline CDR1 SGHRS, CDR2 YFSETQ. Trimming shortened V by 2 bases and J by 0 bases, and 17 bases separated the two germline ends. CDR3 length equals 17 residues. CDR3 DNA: TGCGCCAGCAGCTTTGCCCCTATTGACTCCTTGAACACTGAAGCTTTCTTT. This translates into CASSFAPIDSLNTEAFF.